The next 19 T cell receptor beta chains were all read from a single sample in a study of identical twins. Each CDR3 protein gets one entry after TCRdb re-called the 5' RACE reads with MiXCR. The top ten hold less than 2.5% of the sample, which has around 280,000 distinct CDR3 sequences, roughly 8.6% seen once. These same records also appear under a second study, on yellow fever vaccine responses in identical twins.

The sample taken for sequencing was memory (CD45RO+) T cells sorted from blood. The receptor source for this set is a woman aged 18-29 years in good health.

This clonotype was detected a few times. The V call is TRBV24-1, the J call TRBJ2-5, with D perhaps TRBD1 (5 bases). Germline lookup yields CDR1 KGHDR and CDR2 SFDVKD. The CDR3 is 15 amino acids. With 2 bases removed from V and 4 bases from J, the gap between germline ends came to 13 bases. The CDR3 loop reads CATSDSNRQLETQYF. CDR3 in DNA: TGTGCCACCAGTGATTCGAATCGACAGCTAGAGACCCAGTACTTC.

This clonotype was seen a handful of times. The gene calls are TRBV7-8 and TRBJ2-3; 9 bases align to TRBD2. The junction had 4 bases not matched to a gene; V was cut back by 4 bases and J by 2 bases. The CDR3 is 15 amino acids. Germline CDR1 and CDR2: SGHVS and FQNEAQ. The CDR3, as DNA: TGTGCCAGCAGCTCGGGACTAGCCCACACAGATACGCAGTATTTT. Amino acids: CASSSGLAHTDTQYF.

This clonotype was seen repeatedly, ten times or more. This chain links TRBV7-8 with TRBJ2-1; 7 bases align to TRBD2. This CDR3 has 15 residues. V dropped 1 base and J dropped 4; count of bases not matched to a gene: 4. Germline V gene sequence: CDR1 SGHVS, CDR2 FQNEAQ. CDR3 nucleotides: TGTGCCAGCAGCTTAGGGCGGGGACTATACAATGAGCAGTTCTTC. This encodes CASSLGRGLYNEQFF.

This clonotype occurred a few times. The V and J genes are TRBV7-9 and TRBJ2-4; TRBD1 agrees at 11 bases. Germline V gene sequence: CDR1 SEHNR, CDR2 FQNEAQ (reference sequence). The CDR3 is made up of 14 amino acids. Unmatched junction bases numbered 4, after V lost 5 bases and J lost 7 bases. CDR3 amino acids: CASSHGTGGNIQYF. CDR3 bases: TGTGCCAGCAGCCATGGGACAGGGGGGAACATTCAGTACTTC.

This clonotype was picked up many times. This chain uses TRBV3-1 with TRBJ2-7, with D perhaps TRBD1 (6 bases). Germline V gene data show CDR1 as LGHDT and CDR2 as YNNKEL (reference sequence). The CDR3 contains 15 residues. The germline V and J ends were trimmed by 1 base and 5 bases, with 15 bases remaining between them. For the CDR3, the DNA is TGTGCCAGCAGCCAAGGTTACAGGGCCCGGGACGAGCAGTACTTC. It translates to CASSQGYRARDEQYF.

Ten or more counts support this clonotype. The chain employs TRBV20-1 and TRBJ2-3, with D hard to call. The CDR3 covers 14 residues. V was shortened by 2 bases and J by 2 bases, with 11 bases between the two germline ends. Germline V gene lookup returns CDR1 DFQATT and CDR2 SNEGSKA (reference sequence). CDR3 loop: CSARSGLVTDTQYF. The CDR3 DNA reads TGCAGTGCTAGAAGTGGGCTTGTCACAGATACGCAGTATTTT.

The chain links TRBV5-6 to TRBJ1-6; 9 positions agree with TRBD1. The V and J ends lost 7 bases and 7 bases, in that order; junction bases with no gene match: 6. CDR1 and CDR2 (germline): SGHDT, YYEEEE. The CDR3 is made up of 14 amino acids. The CDR3 coding sequence is TGTGCCAGCGGACGGACAGGGGACAATTCACCCCTCCACTTT. Translation: CASGRTGDNSPLHF.

This clonotype was seen ten or more times. This chain uses TRBV12-3 or TRBV12-4 with TRBJ1-3, with D hard to call. There are 16 residues in the CDR3. V was trimmed by 1 base and J by 1 base, leaving 11 bases between them. The CDR3 sequence is CASSLVSGPSGNTIYF. As DNA, the CDR3 is TGTGCCAGCAGTTTAGTCTCAGGACCGTCTGGAAACACCATATATTTT.

This clonotype was counted between two and nine times. The chain combines TRBV6-1 with TRBJ1-5, with D perhaps matching TRBD1 (5 bases). V gave up 8 bases and J gave up 9 bases, with 8 bases separating them. Germline CDR1 MNHNS, CDR2 SASEGT. The CDR3 totals 10 residues. The CDR3 coding sequence is TGTGCCAGCGGGGGAGGGCCCCAGCATTTT. It specifies CASGGGPQHF.

This clonotype was seen at least ten times. V usage is TRBV5-5 and J usage is TRBJ1-1; D not certain. CDR1 is SGHKS and CDR2 is YYEKEE in the germline V gene (reference sequence). The V end was cut by 0 bases, the J end by 0 bases, with 6 bases between. The CDR3 length is 14 residues. CDR3: CASSLGPLNTEAFF. In DNA form, the CDR3 reads TGTGCCAGCAGCTTGGGGCCGTTGAACACTGAAGCTTTCTTT.

This clonotype showed up just a few times. The CDR3 reads CASSRAGNTETQYF. The CDR3 DNA reads TGTGCCAGCAGCCGTGCTGGTAATACGGAGACCCAGTACTTC. The V gene is TRBV3-1, the J gene TRBJ2-5; D is uncertain. The CDR3 is 14 residues long. The ends were cut back, 4 bases at V and 5 bases at J, with 14 bases in the middle. Germline values: CDR1 LGHDT, CDR2 YNNKEL (reference sequence).

The sample holds many counts of this clonotype. V and J are TRBV27 and TRBJ1-2; 11 nucleotides agree with TRBD1. The V gene end was trimmed by 6 bases and the J gene end by 6 bases; junction bases not matched to a gene: 9. Germline CDR1 reads MNHEY; CDR2 reads SMNVEV (reference sequence). This CDR3 spans 15 amino acids. The CDR3 protein is CASRPRTGGSHGYTF. In DNA, the CDR3 is TGTGCCAGCAGACCGCGGACAGGGGGCAGTCATGGCTACACCTTC.

This clonotype was recorded a few times. The chain recombines TRBV2 with TRBJ2-1; D may be TRBD1 or TRBD2 (5 bases each). The CDR3 runs to 14 residues. The ends were cut back, 6 bases at V and 5 bases at J, with 14 bases in the middle. Per the germline V gene, CDR1 is SNHLY and CDR2 is FYNNEI. The CDR3 loop is CASRSRDRHNEQFF. The CDR3 DNA is TGTGCCAGCAGGTCCCGGGACCGACACAATGAGCAGTTCTTC.

This clonotype was seen repeatedly, ten times or more. The rearrangement links TRBV20-1 to TRBJ2-1, with 12 positions matching TRBD2. The V and J ends lost 5 bases and 6 bases, in that order; junction bases with no gene match: 14. Looked up from germline, CDR1 is DFQATT and CDR2 is SNEGSKA (reference sequence). The CDR3 consists of 17 residues. The CDR3 is CSAFSKTSGRPSNEQFF. The CDR3 nucleotides read TGCAGTGCTTTCTCGAAGACTAGCGGGAGACCATCCAATGAGCAGTTCTTC.

The chain has TRBV7-8 and TRBJ1-4, with D perhaps matching TRBD1 (5 bases). Germline loops: CDR1 SGHVS, CDR2 FQNEAQ. CDR3 length equals 15 residues. The V and J ends lost 1 base and 7 bases respectively, with 13 bases between them. The CDR3 is CASSLEPTGGEKLFF. The CDR3 DNA reads TGTGCCAGCAGCTTAGAACCTACCGGGGGTGAAAAACTGTTTTTT.

The V gene is TRBV18, the J gene TRBJ1-1; D may be TRBD1 (5 bases). Germline V gene data show CDR1 as KGHSH and CDR2 as LQKENI. This CDR3 region has 15 residues. V lost 6 bases, J lost 2 bases, and 16 bases lay in between. CDR3 in DNA: TGTGCCAGCTCTCAGGGTCTCGGAAGTAACACTGAAGCTTTCTTT. It specifies CASSQGLGSNTEAFF.

The chain is built from TRBV7-9 and TRBJ1-1; D gene uncertain. Per the germline V gene, CDR1 is SEHNR and CDR2 is FQNEAQ (reference sequence). CDR3 length equals 13 residues. The ends were cut back, 5 bases at V and 1 base at J, with 8 bases in the middle. CDR3 in DNA: TGTGCCAGCAGCCATGATAGGAACACTGAAGCTTTCTTT. This sequence encodes CASSHDRNTEAFF.

The chain couples TRBV3-1 to TRBJ2-3; TRBD2 is a possible D gene (6 bases). The germline V and J ends were trimmed by 1 base and 4 bases, with 15 bases remaining between them. Germline values: CDR1 LGHDT, CDR2 YNNKEL (reference sequence). This CDR3 comprises 16 residues. The CDR3 here is CASSQVRGRLADTQYF. In DNA, the CDR3 is TGTGCCAGCAGCCAAGTACGGGGGAGGTTGGCAGATACGCAGTATTTT.

This clonotype was observed many times. V is TRBV27 and J is TRBJ2-7; D is ambiguous. The CDR3 is made up of 16 amino acids. The germline gives CDR1 MNHEY, CDR2 SMNVEV (reference sequence). Trimming shortened V by 7 bases and J by 4 bases, and 23 bases separated the two germline ends. CDR3 DNA sequence: TGTGCCAGCATCCCAAATTATCCTCACTCTCAATACGAGCAGTACTTC. Encoded protein: CASIPNYPHSQYEQYF.